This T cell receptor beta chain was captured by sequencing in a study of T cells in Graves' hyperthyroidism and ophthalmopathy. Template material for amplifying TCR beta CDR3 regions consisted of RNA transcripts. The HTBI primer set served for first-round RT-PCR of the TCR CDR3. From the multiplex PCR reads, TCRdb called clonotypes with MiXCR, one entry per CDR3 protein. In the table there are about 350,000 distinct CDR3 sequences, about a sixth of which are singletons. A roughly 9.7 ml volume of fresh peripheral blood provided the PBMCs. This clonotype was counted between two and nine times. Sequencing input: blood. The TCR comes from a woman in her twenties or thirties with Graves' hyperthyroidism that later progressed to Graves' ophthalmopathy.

CDR3 bases: TGTGCCAGCAGTACCCGGCAGACAGGGCCTCAAGAGACCCAGTACTTC. Its translation is CASSTRQTGPQETQYF. V is TRBV6-1 and J is TRBJ2-5; 7 bases match TRBD1. This CDR3 is 16 amino acids long. Germline V gives CDR1 MNHNS, CDR2 SASEGT. V dropped 5 bases and J dropped 2; count of bases not matched to a gene: 11.